The TCR beta chain described here comes from a study of blood T cell repertoires in COVID-19. CDR1 MGHRA and CDR2 YSYEKL come from the germline V gene. Trimming at V came to 0 bases and at J to 3 bases, leaving 7 bases not matched to a gene. There are 17 residues in the CDR3. Libraries were prepared by immunoSEQ multiplex PCR; TCRdb keeps only in-frame clonotypes and omits some of them. The profile covers 140,000 or so clones, with 75% to 85% appearing a single time and 4% to 5% taken by the ten largest. The chain joins TRBV4-1 to TRBJ1-4; 7 bases map to TRBD1. The clonotype was recovered from a woman between 65 and 79 years old with COVID-19, enrolled during active disease. The sample was peripheral blood. The CDR3 loop is CASSQDQGGLANEKLFF. CDR3 DNA: TGCGCCAGCAGCCAAGATCAAGGGGGCCTGGCTAATGAAAAACTGTTTTTT.